This T cell receptor beta chain was captured in a study of OX40 agonist ivuxolimab in advanced cancers. CDR3 length: 14 residues. The germline V and J ends were trimmed by 5 bases and 0 bases, with 8 bases remaining between them. In germline, CDR1 is LNHDA, CDR2 SQIVND (reference sequence). Clones were sequenced by immunoSEQ multiplex PCR, and TCRdb holds only the in-frame ones, with some missing. Among about 100,000 clones listed, about 80% were seen once. As regards this clone: Within the sample, other DNA sequences also encode this same CDR3.

The rearrangement links TRBV19 to TRBJ2-1, with D hard to call. The TCR was taken from an adult with an advanced solid tumor such as melanoma, head and neck, liver or kidney cancer. The material was CD4+ or CD8+ T cells sorted from blood, obtained in a trial of the OX40 agonist ivuxolimab. The CDR3 here is CASSGRSSYNEQFF. CDR3 in DNA: TGTGCCAGTAGTGGCAGGAGCTCCTACAATGAGCAGTTCTTC.